Listed here are 29 T cell receptor beta chains from one sample, sequenced in a study of tumor-infiltrating lymphocytes in primary liver carcinoma. Making TCR beta cDNA involved 400 to 600 ng total RNA and a constant-region primer. Three nested multiplex PCR rounds of slightly modified ARM-PCR generated TCR beta libraries. TRBV1-TRBV30 forward primers paired with a C-beta reverse primer were used in the first two PCR rounds, which ran roughly 9 cycles each. TCRdb used MiXCR to reprocess the multiplex PCR reads, holding one entry per CDR3 protein. The table has about 78,000 distinct CDR3 sequences, roughly two thirds seen once. Both RNA and DNA were isolated together from around 18-30 mg of bulk tissue that had not been sorted. Sequenced: liver tumor tissue from sampling region 4. The subset is: tumor region T4, right-lateral pole. Receptors were obtained from a man between 35 and 55 years old with primary liver carcinoma and hepatitis B virus infection.

The rearrangement joins TRBV11-2 to TRBJ1-6, with 9 nucleotides matching TRBD1. Germline assignment: CDR1 SGHAT and CDR2 FQNNGV. The CDR3 runs 14 residues. CDR3 bases: TGTGCTGGCAACTTACAGGGGGCGAATTCACCCCTCCACTTT. It translates to CAGNLQGANSPLHF.

This clonotype was detected once. The rearrangement links TRBV11-2 to TRBJ2-1, with D unclear. The CDR3 has 14 amino acids. Germline V lookup: CDR1 SGHAT, CDR2 FQNNGV. The CDR3 loop is CGNSFAAGGNEQFF. The CDR3 nucleotides are TGTGGCAACAGCTTCGCTGCAGGCGGTAATGAGCAGTTCTTC.

Notes on this clonotype: At one of its ends the junction is not consistent with the germline gene, which may arise from a read error. This chain joins TRBV5-1 and TRBJ1-2; no definite D call. Per germline, CDR1 SGHRS and CDR2 YFSETQ. The CDR3 covers 13 residues. This chain's CDR3 is CDSSLNSNYGYTF. Here the CDR3 DNA reads TGCGACAGCAGCCTCAACAGTAACTATGGCTACACCTTC.

Points on this clonotype: Germline is not matched at one junction end, which may reflect a read error. The chain links TRBV29-1 to TRBJ2-6; D may match TRBD1 or TRBD2 (5 bases each). Germline loops: CDR1 SQVTM, CDR2 ANQGSEA. CDR3 size: 15 residues. The CDR3 sequence is CSAFLEGYGANVVTF. Written as DNA, the CDR3 is TGCAGCGCCTTCCTCGAGGGGTATGGGGCCAACGTCGTGACTTTC.

This clonotype was recorded a few times. Since a much larger clone is just one base distant, this may be a read error. The rearrangement joins TRBV6-6 to TRBJ1-3; D uncertain. The CDR3 spans 13 residues. Germline V lookup: CDR1 MNHNY, CDR2 SVGAGI (reference sequence). CDR3 coding DNA: TGTGTCAGCAGTTTTAGCTCTGGAAACACCATATATTTT. Its protein is CVSSFSSGNTIYF.

For this clonotype: This may arise from a read error, as a much more abundant clone is one base away. Because it lacks the conserved phenylalanine or tryptophan at the end, this CDR3 is likely a read error. The DNA is left out, because the CDR3 cannot be placed on it with certainty; the CDR3 is given as TCRdb lists it. The V call is TRBV27, the J call TRBJ2-1; whether TRBD1, the table's D call, matches the DNA was not checked. The CDR3 is 12 amino acids in total, end residues counted. Germline V gene sequence: CDR1 MNHEY, CDR2 SMNVEV (reference sequence). The chain's CDR3 is CASTTRTGDLFL.

Notes on this clonotype: Germline and junction disagree at one end, which may indicate a read error. This sequence joins TRBV11-2 and TRBJ1-6; D is undetermined. The CDR3 has 16 residues. The germline V gene encodes CDR1 SGHAT and CDR2 FQNNGV. The CDR3 nucleotides are TGTATCAGCAGCCCCCGGGCAGGCTTACTTAATTCACCCCCCCACTTT. Its translation: CISSPRAGLLNSPPHF.

The count of this clonotype is one. Relative to the germline gene, one junction end is altered; a read error may explain this. The chain carries TRBV6-2 or TRBV6-3 and TRBJ2-7, with 7 bases identical to TRBD2. Germline V gene data show CDR1 as MNHEY and CDR2 as SVGEGT. CDR3 length equals 15 residues. The CDR3 coding sequence is TGTGTCAGCAGCCGCGAGCGGGATCTAACCTACGAGCAGTACTTC. This encodes CVSSRERDLTYEQYF.

In regard to this clonotype: This may come from a read error, since a much larger clone is one base off. The CDR3 protein is CASGGTDRGHEQFF. CDR3 DNA sequence: TGTGCCAGCGGCGGGACAGACAGGGGCCATGAGCAGTTCTTC. This chain joins TRBV7-8 and TRBJ2-1; 8 nucleotides agree with TRBD1. The CDR3 sequence is 14 residues long. The trim removed 8 bases at V and 8 bases at J, leaving 11 bases unmatched. Germline CDR1 reads SGHVS; CDR2 reads FQNEAQ.

As regards this clonotype: One junction end does not reproduce the germline sequence, and a read error may be involved. The chain is built from TRBV11-2 and TRBJ2-1; 7 bases align to TRBD2. CDR3 length: 16 amino acids. Germline-derived CDR1 and CDR2 are SGHAT and FQNNGV. The CDR3 sequence is CAISMDIRLAMGEQFF. The CDR3 DNA sequence: TGTGCCATCAGCATGGATATCAGACTAGCCATGGGTGAGCAGTTCTTC.

In regard to this clonotype: No conserved phenylalanine or tryptophan is present at the end of the CDR3, so a read error is the likely explanation. V is TRBV11-2 and J is TRBJ2-7; no clear D gene. Germline lookup yields CDR1 SGHAT and CDR2 FQNNGV. The CDR3 has 14 residues. This CDR3 is CTSSLTDGTYEQYL. In DNA form, the CDR3 reads TGTACAAGCAGCTTAACCGACGGAACCTACGAGCAGTACTTA.

This clonotype showed up just once. The junction departs from the called germline gene at one end, perhaps through a read error. The chain employs TRBV7-2 and TRBJ1-1, with 12 bases that match TRBD1. This CDR3 is 14 amino acids long. Germline lookup yields CDR1 SGHTA and CDR2 FQGNSA. This CDR3 reads CASRRGQGAAEVFF. The CDR3 DNA reads TGTGCCAGCAGGCGGGGACAGGGGGCCGCTGAAGTTTTCTTT.

This clonotype came up many times. A read error is likely, as this CDR3 ends without the conserved phenylalanine or tryptophan. CDR3 in amino acids: CASSLGWDNEQFL. For the CDR3, the DNA is TGTGCCAGCAGCTTGGGTTGGGATAATGAGCAGTTCCTC. The gene calls are TRBV5-4 and TRBJ2-1; D remains unclear. The CDR3 spans 13 residues. The V and J ends lost 0 bases and 7 bases respectively, with 8 bases between them. CDR1 is SGHNT, CDR2 YYREEE, per germline (reference sequence).

With respect to this clonotype: The conserved phenylalanine or tryptophan normally closing the CDR3 is absent here, so this likely arose from a read error. No DNA is shown, since the ends of the CDR3 on it are uncertain; the CDR3 is the one TCRdb lists. This chain joins TRBV6-6 and TRBJ2-7; TRBD1, the table's D call, lacks a check against the DNA. Germline values: CDR1 MNHNY, CDR2 SVGAGI (reference sequence). The CDR3 has 14 amino acids, counting both end residues. Here the CDR3 reads CANRPRTQAREKYL.

To note about this clonotype: The junction departs from the called germline gene at one end, perhaps through a read error. The rearrangement links TRBV4-1 to TRBJ2-5; 12 bases are shared with TRBD2. CDR3 length: 17 residues. In germline, CDR1 is MGHRA, CDR2 YSYEKL. DNA for the CDR3: TGCGCCAGCTACCTAACAAGGACTAGCGGGATCCAAGAGACCCAGTACTTT. Amino acid sequence: CASYLTRTSGIQETQYF.

V is TRBV5-5 and J is TRBJ2-6, with a tentative D call TRBD2 (5 bases). Trimming cost V 4 bases and J 0 bases, with 20 bases left between them. The germline V gene encodes CDR1 SGHKS and CDR2 YYEKEE (reference sequence). This CDR3 comprises 19 residues. The CDR3 bases are TGTGCCAGCAGCATACGAGGCGGGTCTCTGAACTCTGGGGCCAACGTCCTGACTTTC. It yields the protein CASSIRGGSLNSGANVLTF.

Concerning this clonotype itself: A read error is possible here, since a much larger clone lies one base away. The V and J genes are TRBV7-9 and TRBJ1-1, with a tentative D call TRBD1 (5 bases). Germline V lookup: CDR1 SEHNR, CDR2 FQNEAQ (reference sequence). The CDR3 totals 15 residues. The DNA for the CDR3 is TGTGCCAGCACTAGTAGTGGGGGTTCTTACACTGAAACTTTCTTT. Translating gives CASTSSGGSYTETFF.

As to this clonotype: This CDR3 fails to terminate in the conserved phenylalanine or tryptophan, so it likely reflects a read error. V usage is TRBV11-2 and J usage is TRBJ2-3; D might be TRBD2 (6 bases). The germline V gene has CDR1 SGHAT and CDR2 FQNNGV. The CDR3 runs to 15 residues. CDR3 bases: TGTGTCAGCAGCTTAGTATCGGGAGAGGGTGTTACGCAGTATTCT. It is translated as CVSSLVSGEGVTQYS.

The V and J genes are TRBV29-1 and TRBJ1-2; D is unresolved. CDR3 length: 13 residues. Germline-derived CDR1 and CDR2 are SQVTM and ANQGSEA. The CDR3 loop is CSSAVVLHNGYTF. In DNA, the CDR3 is TGCAGTTCGGCGGTGGTTCTACACAATGGCTACACCTTC.

The chain uses TRBV6-5 and TRBJ2-7; 9 positions agree with TRBD2. Germline CDR1 MNHEY, CDR2 SVGAGI. This CDR3 has 15 residues. After removal of 6 bases from V and 4 bases from J, the junction contained 10 bases not matched to a gene. Here the CDR3 reads CASSPWNSGRYEQYF. CDR3 nucleotide sequence: TGTGCCAGCAGCCCCTGGAATAGCGGGAGATACGAGCAGTACTTC.

Comment on this clonotype: One end of the junction does not line up with germline, which may come from a read error. The chain uses TRBV12-3 or TRBV12-4 and TRBJ1-1; D is unresolved. This CDR3 is built from 17 residues. The CDR3, as DNA: TGTGACAGCAGTTCAGCCTGGGTGACATCAATGAACACTGAAGCTTTCTTT. This encodes CDSSSAWVTSMNTEAFF.

As for this clonotype: This may come from a read error, since a much larger clone is one base off. J is TRBJ2-7 and V is TRBV30; D unclear. The germline V gene encodes CDR1 GTSNPN and CDR2 SVGIG (reference sequence). The CDR3 spans 12 residues. The CDR3 bases are TGTGCCTGGAGCCACCGCAACTTCGGCGGAAACTTC. The encoded protein is CAWSHRNFGGNF.

The sample holds a few counts of this clonotype. CDR3 region: CASRRRNGETQYF. The CDR3 bases are TGTGCCAGCAGACGGAGGAATGGGGAGACCCAGTACTTC. The rearrangement joins TRBV2 to TRBJ2-5; TRBD2 might be the D (5 bases). Germline V CDR1 and CDR2: SNHLY, FYNNEI. V lost 6 bases to trimming and J lost 5 bases, with 13 bases between them. This CDR3 is built from 13 residues. Drawing the rest from reference TRBV2 and TRBJ2-5, the complete variable domain is EPEVTQTPSHQVTQMGQEVILRCVPISNHLYFYWYRQILGQKVEFLVSFYNNEISEKSEIFDDQFSVERPDGSNFTLKIRSTKLEDSAMYFCASRRRNGETQYFGPGTRLLVL.

As for this clonotype: The junction departs from germline at one end; a sequencing error may be responsible. The chain carries TRBV10-3 and TRBJ2-3; D not resolved. CDR3 size: 11 residues. The germline gives CDR1 ENHRY, CDR2 SYGVKD. The CDR3 DNA follows: TGTGCCATCACTAATCTAGATACACAGTATTTT. Amino acids: CAITNLDTQYF.

The chain links TRBV6-1 to TRBJ2-7, with D possibly TRBD1 on 7 matching bases. The V end lost 2 bases, the J end lost 5 bases, and 13 bases lay between the germline ends. Germline CDR1 is MNHNS and CDR2 is SASEGT. CDR3 length: 14 residues. The CDR3 loop reads CASSESAGTDEQYF. In nucleotides, the CDR3 is TGTGCCAGCAGTGAATCCGCGGGGACAGACGAGCAGTACTTC.

The CDR3 sequence: CADNSRTGGANRHEQYF. The DNA for the CDR3 is TGTGCCGACAACTCCCGGACAGGGGGCGCTAACAGACACGAGCAGTACTTC. This chain connects TRBV11-2 to TRBJ2-7, with 11 nucleotides matching TRBD1. This CDR3 region has 17 residues. Germline CDR1 is SGHAT and CDR2 is FQNNGV. Trimming took 11 bases from V and 5 from J; bases not matched to a gene: 20.

About this clonotype itself: At one of its ends the junction is not consistent with the germline gene, which may arise from a read error. The chain is built from TRBV11-2 and TRBJ2-1; D not resolved. The CDR3 runs to 12 residues. Germline-derived CDR1 and CDR2 are SGHAT and FQNNGV. The CDR3 DNA sequence: TGTATCAGCAGCCCGGAGTACAGTGAGCAGTTCTTC. It codes for CISSPEYSEQFF.

With regard to this clonotype: A read error may account for a junction end that differs from germline. The chain has TRBV11-2 and TRBJ2-2, with D possibly called TRBD1 or TRBD2 (5 bases each). CDR3 length equals 17 residues. Germline loops: CDR1 SGHAT, CDR2 FQNNGV. The CDR3 bases are TGTACCAGCAGCTTTGATCGGGGCAGGGTCGACACCGGGGAGCAGTTTTTT. It is translated as CTSSFDRGRVDTGEQFF.

In this sample, this clonotype turned up many times. The V and J genes are TRBV12-3 or TRBV12-4 and TRBJ2-7; 9 bases align to TRBD1. Trimming cost V 7 bases and J 6 bases; bases outside gene matches: 13. CDR3 length: 15 amino acids. This CDR3 is CASTHMTGGKSEQYF. DNA for the CDR3: TGTGCCAGCACCCACATGACAGGGGGAAAGAGCGAGCAGTACTTC.